Listed below are T cell receptor beta chains from one sample, sequenced in a study of blood T cell repertoires in COVID-19. Assay used: immunoSEQ multiplex PCR; TCRdb lists only in-frame clones, some missing. Among about 68,000 clones listed, 86% were seen once. The sample was peripheral blood. The receptors derive from a man in his thirties or forties with acute or convalescent COVID-19. The CDR3 runs from the conserved cysteine through the conserved F or W. Fields, in order: V gene, J gene, clone size, D gene, CDR3 protein, CDR3 DNA. The D gene is left open where the match is weak. A clone size is listed for some rows: how often the clone was seen (once, few, many), or a class if it is expanded.

>TRBV11-3|TRBJ2-7|NA|NA
CASSLTGLSEQYF
TGTGCCAGCAGCTTAACCGGGTTGTCCGAGCAGTACTTC
>TRBV19|TRBJ1-2|NA|TRBD1
CASSPGAGGGYTF
TGTGCCAGCTCTCCCGGGGCAGGGGGCGGCTACACCTTC
>TRBV9|TRBJ2-1|NA|TRBD2
CASSEGGNLAGEQFF
TGTGCCAGCAGTGAGGGAGGGAACCTTGCCGGTGAGCAGTTCTTC
>TRBV7-3|TRBJ2-5|NA|NA
CASSPTGVAQETQYF
TGTGCCAGCAGCCCCACGGGGGTGGCCCAAGAGACCCAGTACTTC
>TRBV19|TRBJ1-2|NA|TRBD1
CASHPRTGRDGYTF
TGTGCCAGTCACCCGAGGACAGGGAGGGATGGCTACACCTTC
>TRBV5-6|TRBJ2-2|NA|TRBD1
CASSPTTGLNGELFF
TGTGCCAGCAGCCCAACGACAGGGCTCAACGGGGAGCTGTTTTTT
>TRBV2|TRBJ1-1|NA|NA
CASTWQGNTEAFF
TGTGCCAGCACCTGGCAGGGGAACACTGAAGCTTTCTTT
>TRBV4-2|TRBJ1-1|NA|NA
CASSSLGGRGGALLNTEAFF
TGTGCCAGCAGTAGCCTCGGGGGGCGCGGCGGGGCCCTTCTGAACACTGAAGCTTTCTTT
>TRBV11-2|TRBJ2-7|NA|NA
CASSFGTGDYEQYF
TGTGCCAGCAGCTTTGGGACGGGGGACTACGAGCAGTACTTC
>TRBV28|TRBJ2-7|NA|NA
CASTNPGGGSYEQYF
TGTGCCAGCACCAACCCCGGCGGAGGCAGCTACGAGCAGTACTTC
>TRBV5-1|TRBJ1-5|NA|NA
CASSLAEFSNQPQHF
TGCGCCAGCAGCTTGGCAGAATTCAGCAATCAGCCCCAGCATTTT
>TRBV12-3/TRBV12-4|TRBJ1-5|NA|NA
CASSWEQGLTQHF
TGTGCCAGCAGTTGGGAACAGGGTCTGACCCAGCATTTT
>TRBV6-5|TRBJ2-2|few|NA
CASREALGTGELFF
TGTGCCAGCAGGGAGGCCCTTGGAACCGGGGAGCTGTTTTTT
>TRBV2|TRBJ1-5|NA|TRBD1
CASGGQSNQPQHF
TGTGCCAGCGGGGGACAGTCCAATCAGCCCCAGCATTTT
>TRBV29-1|TRBJ1-5|once|TRBD1
CSAGGGNQPQHF
TGCAGCGCAGGGGGAGGCAATCAGCCCCAGCATTTT
>TRBV7-2|TRBJ1-2|NA|TRBD1
CASSVGQDNYGYTF
TGTGCCAGCAGCGTCGGACAGGACAACTATGGCTACACCTTC
>TRBV27|TRBJ2-1|NA|TRBD2
CASSKNRTPRREGSYNEQFF
TGTGCCAGCAGCAAAAATCGAACTCCCCGGCGGGAGGGCTCCTACAATGAGCAGTTCTTC